The next 25 T cell receptor beta chains were all read from a single sample in a study of T-cell reconstitution after alpha-beta-depleted transplantation in children (dated by TCRdb to the mid-2010s). Libraries came from PCR. Instrument used: Illumina HiSeq 2500. TCR library preparation used molecular barcoding, with unique molecular identifiers applied to normalize quantification of the TCRbeta repertoire. TCRdb reworked the public reads: Q25 trimming with fastp, MiXCR clone assembly, productive beta chains retained. For every CDR3 protein sequence, its rows merge into one entry that carries the most common genes and DNA. The sample table contains 490,000 or so distinct CDR3 sequences; only one count was recorded for around an eighth of them. Clones ranked in the top ten supply about 5.6% of the sample. The input for sequencing was PBMCs from the stem cell graft donor, taken from the stem cell graft. All receptors derive from a human donor who donated a stem cell graft to a child with combined immunodeficiency.

This clonotype was counted once. CDR3 nucleotide sequence: TGTGCCAGCAAACCTAGCGGTAGTTACGAGCAGTACTTC. Its protein product is CASKPSGSYEQYF. The gene calls are TRBV12-3 or TRBV12-4 and TRBJ2-7; TRBD2 matches at 7 bases. Trimming took 7 bases from V and 4 from J; bases not matched to a gene: 7. CDR3 size: 13 residues.

The chain is built from TRBV7-9 and TRBJ2-3; 11 positions match TRBD2. This CDR3 is built from 14 residues. Germline loops: CDR1 SEHNR, CDR2 FQNEAQ (reference sequence). V shed 5 bases and J 7 bases; nucleotides not matched to a gene: 5. In nucleotides, the CDR3 is TGTGCCAGCAGCCTACTAGCGGGAGTAAATACGCAGTATTTT. This gives the protein CASSLLAGVNTQYF.

In its sample, this clonotype was seen many times. This chain uses TRBV29-1 with TRBJ2-2, with TRBD1 matching 7 bases. Germline CDR1 is SQVTM and CDR2 is ANQGSEA. The CDR3 consists of 14 residues. Trimming took 5 bases from V and 10 from J; bases not matched to a gene: 13. This CDR3 is CSVFRQGRGMELFF. The CDR3 DNA reads as TGCAGCGTTTTCCGACAGGGACGGGGCATGGAGCTGTTTTTT.

The gene calls are TRBV20-1 and TRBJ2-7, with D tentatively TRBD1 (6 bases). The CDR3 spans 15 residues. Germline-derived CDR1 and CDR2 are DFQATT and SNEGSKA (reference sequence). V was cut by 1 base and J by 5 bases, with 18 bases left in between. The CDR3 DNA reads as TGCAGTGCTAGAGCCTTCTTGGGGGCGCGGAACGAGCAGTACTTC. The encoded protein is CSARAFLGARNEQYF.

The chain employs TRBV9 and TRBJ1-1; 7 positions match TRBD1. The trim removed 5 bases at V and 3 bases at J, leaving 7 bases unmatched. Germline CDR1 SGDLS, CDR2 YYNGEE. This CDR3 spans 14 amino acids. The CDR3 sequence: CASSETGVHTEAFF. The CDR3, as DNA: TGTGCCAGCAGTGAAACAGGGGTCCACACTGAAGCTTTCTTT.

A few counts support this clonotype. The chain links TRBV20-1 to TRBJ2-5; unclear D gene. Germline V gives CDR1 DFQATT, CDR2 SNEGSKA (reference sequence). The CDR3 extends over 15 amino acids. V was clipped by 0 bases and J by 4 bases, with 15 bases between them. CDR3 nucleotide sequence: TGCAGTGCTAGAGATTTCCGCCGATCGGGAGAGACCCAGTACTTC. Its translation is CSARDFRRSGETQYF.

This clonotype was counted a few times. The chain combines TRBV25-1 with TRBJ1-5; a possible D gene is TRBD1 (5 bases). The length of the CDR3 is 14 residues. Germline V CDR1 and CDR2: MGHDK, SYGVNS. V gave up 4 bases and J gave up 7 bases, with 14 bases separating them. As DNA, the CDR3 is TGTGCCAGCAGTGGGGGCAATGGGTTCCAGCCCCAGCATTTT. Translating it yields CASSGGNGFQPQHF.

V usage is TRBV11-2 and J usage is TRBJ1-2, with D perhaps TRBD1 (6 bases). The V gene's germline CDR1 is SGHAT and CDR2 FQNNGV. Trimming cost V 3 bases and J 1 base, with 12 bases left between them. CDR3 length equals 15 residues. The CDR3 sequence: CASSFTGPINYGYTF. The CDR3, as DNA: TGTGCCAGCAGCTTTACAGGGCCGATTAACTATGGCTACACCTTC.

The chain has TRBV24-1 and TRBJ2-3, with D perhaps given as TRBD1 or TRBD2 (6 bases each). Germline V CDR1 and CDR2: KGHDR, SFDVKD. The CDR3 has 14 amino acids. Trimming took off 3 bases at V and 5 bases at J, with 11 bases between the two ends. CDR3 sequence (DNA): TGTGCCACCAGTGATCGAAGGGGGGAAGATACGCAGTATTTT. Protein sequence: CATSDRRGEDTQYF.

The chain joins TRBV6-2 or TRBV6-3 to TRBJ2-5; no definite D call. The CDR3 consists of 13 residues. CDR1 and CDR2 from the germline V gene are MNHEY and SVGEGT. V was pared by 3 bases and J by 4 bases, with 9 bases between. The CDR3 DNA reads as TGTGCCAGCAGTTATAACCATGGAGAGACCCAGTACTTC. Translating it yields CASSYNHGETQYF.

In its sample, this clonotype was seen many times. The genes are TRBV29-1 and TRBJ1-2; D possibly corresponds to TRBD1 (5 bases). Trimming took off 3 bases at V and 3 bases at J, with 5 bases between the two ends. The CDR3 length is 11 residues. Germline V CDR1 and CDR2: SQVTM, ANQGSEA. As DNA, the CDR3 is TGCAGCGTTGAGGGACACTATGGCTACACCTTC. Its translation is CSVEGHYGYTF.

CDR3: CSASRDSETQYF. The CDR3 DNA is TGCAGTGCTAGTAGGGACAGCGAGACCCAGTACTTC. V gene TRBV20-1 combines with J gene TRBJ2-5, with 7 bases aligning to TRBD1. The CDR3 contains 12 residues. V lost 3 bases, J lost 5 bases, and 3 bases stayed unmatched. Germline assignment: CDR1 DFQATT and CDR2 SNEGSKA (reference sequence).

This chain joins TRBV25-1 and TRBJ2-3; tentatively, D is TRBD2 (5 bases). Germline assignment: CDR1 MGHDK and CDR2 SYGVNS. The CDR3 is 12 amino acids. Between the trimmed V and J ends, which lost 6 bases and 5 bases, there was a span of 9 bases. The CDR3 DNA reads TGTGCCAGCAGATCGACTATAGATACGCAGTATTTT. This codes for CASRSTIDTQYF. Full variable domain (rest looked up from reference TRBV25-1 and TRBJ2-3): EADIYQTPRYLVIGTGKKITLECSQTMGHDKMYWYQQDPGMELHLIHYSYGVNSTEKGDLSSESTVSRIRTEHFPLTLESARPSHTSQYLCASRSTIDTQYFGPGTRLTVL.

This clonotype was seen at least ten times. The chain combines TRBV7-2 with TRBJ1-2; D is unclear. Trimming removed 1 base from V and 4 bases from J, with 13 bases in between. The CDR3 has 15 amino acids. CDR1 is SGHTA, CDR2 FQGNSA, per germline. CDR3 sequence (DNA): TGTGCCAGCAGCTTAGGATCGGAGGGTGGCTATGGCTACACCTTC. Amino acid sequence: CASSLGSEGGYGYTF.

This chain connects TRBV5-6 to TRBJ2-2; 10 bases are a match to TRBD1. Trimming took 4 bases from V and 9 from J; bases not matched to a gene: 9. CDR1 and CDR2 (germline): SGHDT, YYEEEE. The CDR3 is made up of 15 amino acids. The CDR3 nucleotides read TGTGCCAGCAGCCCCCAGGGACAGGGGATCTGGGAGCTGTTTTTT. It codes for CASSPQGQGIWELFF. The full variable domain, rest sourced from reference TRBV5-6 and TRBJ2-2, is DAGVTQSPTHLIKTRGQQVTLRCSPKSGHDTVSWYQQALGQGPQFIFQYYEEEERQRGNFPDRFSGHQFPNYSSELNVNALLLGDSALYLCASSPQGQGIWELFFGEGSRLTVL.

The chain combines TRBV6-2 or TRBV6-3 with TRBJ2-7; 10 bases map to TRBD1. CDR3 length: 14 amino acids. From germline, CDR1 is MNHEY and CDR2 SVGEGT. V lost 8 bases to trimming and J lost 0 bases; unmatched junction nucleotides: 4. The CDR3 protein is CASGTGAISYEQYF. In DNA, the CDR3 is TGTGCCAGCGGGACAGGGGCCATCTCCTACGAGCAGTACTTC.

The chain carries TRBV9 and TRBJ2-3, with TRBD2 matching over 10 bases. In germline, CDR1 is SGDLS, CDR2 YYNGEE. The V gene end was trimmed by 6 bases and the J gene end by 0 bases; junction bases not matched to a gene: 7. The CDR3 sequence is 16 residues long. The CDR3 region has the DNA TGTGCCAGCAACCGGACTAGCGGTCCTAGCACAGATACGCAGTATTTT. It translates to CASNRTSGPSTDTQYF.

Regarding this clonotype: A much larger clone differs by one base, so this may be a read error. The chain is built from TRBV12-3 or TRBV12-4 and TRBJ2-2; D remains ambiguous. The CDR3 loop spans 12 amino acids. CDR3 in amino acids: CPSSSRSGELFF. The CDR3 nucleotides read TGTCCCAGCAGTTCCCGGTCCGGGGAGCTGTTTTTT.

This clonotype was found a few times. J is TRBJ2-1 and V is TRBV12-3 or TRBV12-4; 7 bases are shared with TRBD2. The CDR3 loop spans 14 amino acids. With 3 bases clipped from V and 9 bases from J, the junction kept 8 bases outside the gene matches. The CDR3 reads CASSFGTIIGEQFF. The CDR3 DNA reads as TGTGCCAGCAGTTTTGGGACTATAATTGGTGAGCAGTTCTTC.

The sample holds many counts of this clonotype. The rearrangement joins TRBV5-1 to TRBJ2-1, with 7 nucleotides matching TRBD1. CDR3 length equals 15 residues. The germline V gene encodes CDR1 SGHRS and CDR2 YFSETQ. The trim removed 4 bases at V and 9 bases at J, leaving 13 bases unmatched. Here the CDR3 reads CASSEGTVNRLEQFF. The CDR3 coding sequence is TGCGCCAGCAGCGAGGGGACAGTAAACCGTCTTGAGCAGTTCTTC.

This clonotype was counted many times. The rearrangement uses TRBV6-1 and TRBJ2-7; no clear D gene. This CDR3 comprises 12 residues. Germline assignment: CDR1 MNHNS and CDR2 SASEGT. V was cut by 9 bases and J by 0 bases, with 9 bases left in between. The CDR3 DNA sequence: TGTGCCAGTTCGACCCTCTCCTACGAGCAGTACTTC. It specifies CASSTLSYEQYF.

This clonotype has more than one count but fewer than ten. The chain uses TRBV10-3 and TRBJ2-3; 9 nucleotides agree with TRBD2. The CDR3 is 15 amino acids. Germline CDR1 and CDR2: ENHRY and SYGVKD. Germline trimming cut 8 bases from V and 0 bases from J; bases unmatched to any gene: 6. The CDR3 DNA sequence: TGTGCCATCTCCGCCAGCGGGGGGAGCACAGATACGCAGTATTTT. Residues: CAISASGGSTDTQYF.

There are a few counts of this clonotype. V is TRBV6-6 and J is TRBJ1-2; D is unresolved. Germline values: CDR1 MNHNY, CDR2 SVGAGI (reference sequence). The CDR3 runs to 11 residues. V was shortened by 2 bases and J by 8 bases, with 6 bases between the two germline ends. The CDR3: CASSYLEGYTF. The CDR3 nucleotides are TGTGCCAGCAGTTACCTTGAGGGCTACACCTTC.

There are a few counts of this clonotype. This chain links TRBV19 with TRBJ2-7, with 8 bases matching TRBD1. Germline CDR1 LNHDA, CDR2 SQIVND (reference sequence). The length of the CDR3 is 14 residues. J gave up 0 bases and V 6 bases, and 4 bases lay outside the gene matches. The CDR3 nucleotides read TGTGCCAGTAGGGGACAGGTTTCCTCCTACGAGCAGTACTTC. Translation: CASRGQVSSYEQYF.

This clonotype appeared a few times. The rearrangement joins TRBV11-3 to TRBJ2-7, with 7 bases matching TRBD1. Germline lookup yields CDR1 SGHNT and CDR2 YENEEA. The CDR3 runs to 13 residues. V lost 5 bases, J lost 1 base, and 2 bases stayed unmatched. The CDR3, as DNA: TGTGCCAGCAGCGACAGGGATTCCTACGAGCAGTACTTC. Its translation is CASSDRDSYEQYF. The entire variable domain, with the rest obtained from reference TRBV11-3 and TRBJ2-7, is as follows: EAGVVQSPRYKIIEKKQPVAFWCNPISGHNTLYWYLQNLGQGPELLIRYENEEAVDDSQLPKDRFSAERLKGVDSTLKIQPAELGDSAVYLCASSDRDSYEQYFGPGTRLTVT.